The subject of this entry is one T cell receptor (beta chain). This sample stems from a study of blood T cell repertoires in COVID-19. The wider study: From the United States, Italy and Spain came samples of acute and convalescent COVID-19. The analysed material was cDNA or gDNA that came from T cells, B-cell-depleted T cells, or PBMCs.

Authors' processing steps: Reference gene primer amplification in the assay estimated nucleated cell counts. Profiled with immunoSEQ multiplex PCR; TCRdb holds only in-frame clones, not every one. Clone size and the V and J calls come from that table; the DNA yielded D and trimming. The table lists about 270,000 clones, approximately 86% of them singletons. The TCR comes from a woman in her 70s with COVID-19, enrolled during active disease. The sequenced sample was peripheral blood.

The CDR3 sequence is CASSIGGTGGLHQPQHF. DNA of the CDR3: TGTGCCAGTAGTATCGGAGGGACAGGGGGCCTTCACCAGCCCCAGCATTTT. This chain connects TRBV19 to TRBJ1-5; 12 bases are a match to TRBD1. J was trimmed by 7 bases and V by 3 bases; bases with no gene match: 10. Germline V lookup: CDR1 LNHDA, CDR2 SQIVND (reference sequence). The CDR3 totals 17 residues. Combining the CDR3 with reference TRBV19 and TRBJ1-5 gives the whole variable domain DGGITQSPKYLFRKEGQNVTLSCEQNLNHDAMYWYRQDPGQGLRLIYYSQIVNDFQKGDIAEGYSVSREKKESFPLTVTSAQKNPTAFYLCASSIGGTGGLHQPQHFGDGTRLSIL.